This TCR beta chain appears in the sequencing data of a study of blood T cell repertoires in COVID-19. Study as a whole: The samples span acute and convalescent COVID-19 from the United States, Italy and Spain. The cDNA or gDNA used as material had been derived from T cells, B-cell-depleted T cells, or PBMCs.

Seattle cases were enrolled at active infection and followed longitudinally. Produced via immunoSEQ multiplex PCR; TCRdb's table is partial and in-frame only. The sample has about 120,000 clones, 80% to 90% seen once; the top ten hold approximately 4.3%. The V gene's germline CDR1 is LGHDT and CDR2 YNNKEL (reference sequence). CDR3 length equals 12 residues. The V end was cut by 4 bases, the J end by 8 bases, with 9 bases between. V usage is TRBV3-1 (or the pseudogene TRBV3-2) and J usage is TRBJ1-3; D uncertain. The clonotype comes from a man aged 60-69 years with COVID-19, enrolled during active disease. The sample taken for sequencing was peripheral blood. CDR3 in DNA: TGTGCCAGCAGCCCGTTTAGTGACACCATATATTTT. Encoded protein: CASSPFSDTIYF.